This T cell receptor beta chain was found in a study of T cell responses to AZD1222 COVID-19 vaccine. Notes on this clone: Its antigen is undetermined.

Study-level results: Breadth and depth of Spike-specific TCRs rose after two AZD1222 doses. Researchers took repertoire samples only after the peak T cell response had come.

Sequenced by immunoSEQ multiplex PCR; TCRdb stores in-frame clones only, minus some. The data contain about 50,000 clones, 80% of them singletons. From germline, CDR1 is SGHTA and CDR2 FQGNSA. Trimming removed 1 base from V and 9 bases from J, with 25 bases in between. CDR3 length: 18 residues. The specimen was peripheral blood, collected 28 days after the second AZD1222 dose. This clonotype was sampled from an adult who received the AZD1222 COVID-19 vaccine. This sequence joins TRBV7-2 and TRBJ2-1; D possibly corresponds to TRBD2 (6 bases). Here the CDR3 DNA reads TGTGCCAGCAGCTTAGTGGTTTCGAGACTAGGTGTTTTGGGTGAGCAGTTCTTC. Translating it yields CASSLVVSRLGVLGEQFF.